This T cell receptor beta chain stems from a study of blood T cells in healthy people across ages. Germline CDR1 SGHKS, CDR2 YYEKEE (reference sequence). There are 16 residues in the CDR3. This clonotype has just a few counts. What it recognizes is unknown. The use of a sample-barcoded 5' primer and a J-beta primer mix characterized a second PCR of roughly 6 to 11 cycles. A single record per CDR3 protein comes from TCRdb applying MiXCR to the 5' RACE reads. Of about 1.6 million distinct CDR3 sequences listed, 30% to 40% are singletons. Points from the study as a whole: When set beside aged donors, long-lived donors presented more naive CD4+ cells and higher diversity.

The V gene is TRBV5-5, the J gene TRBJ2-7; TRBD2 matches 9 bases. The DNA end favors TRBJ2-5, so the J call may be wrong. Sequencing was carried out using blood. This receptor was taken from a woman in her 30s in good health. CDR3 DNA sequence: TGTGCCAGCAGCTCAGAACCGGGACTAGCCCATAAGACCCAGTACTTC. Amino acids: CASSSEPGLAHKTQYF.